The 5 T cell receptor beta chains below were found in one sample sequenced in a study of T cell responses to AZD1222 COVID-19 vaccine (dated by TCRdb to about 2021). This specimen's time point label, per the study, means: baseline before first vaccination. Libraries came from the immunoSEQ multiplex PCR assay. What TCRdb holds here is the immuneACCESS table cut down to in-frame rearrangements. Part of the clones is not present; checked against another copy, under half of the missing clones reflect an unresolved V gene, and the others are unexplained. Across this sample there are approximately 100,000 clones, with approximately 92% seen only once. In total, the top ten clones hold roughly 1.2% of the sample. The sequenced sample was peripheral blood, obtained on day 0 of AZD1222 vaccination. These receptors all stem from an adult in good health.

J is TRBJ1-5 and V is TRBV30; D remains ambiguous. V gave up 1 base and J gave up 4 bases, with 8 bases separating them. The CDR3 is 13 residues long. The germline CDR1 and CDR2 sequences are GTSNPN and SVGIG (reference sequence). CDR3 sequence: CAWSAGKNQPQHF. In nucleotides, the CDR3 is TGTGCCTGGAGTGCGGGGAAGAATCAGCCCCAGCATTTT. The full variable domain, in which reference TRBV30 and TRBJ1-5 provide the parts outside the CDR3, is SQTIHQWPATLVQPVGSPLSLECTVEGTSNPNLYWYRQAAGRGLQLLFYSVGIGQISSEVPQNLSASRPQDRQFILSSKKLLLSDSGFYLCAWSAGKNQPQHFGDGTRLSIL.

The V gene is TRBV2, the J gene TRBJ2-3; no clear D. This CDR3 contains 13 residues. The V and J ends lost 5 bases and 0 bases respectively, with 6 bases between them. Germline loops: CDR1 SNHLY, CDR2 FYNNEI. CDR3 DNA: TGTGCCAGCAGTCTCCGTAGCACAGATACGCAGTATTTT. It specifies CASSLRSTDTQYF.

The CDR3 nucleotides are TGTGCCAGCAGTCTCACTAGCGGGTTCTCTATAGGGTACGAGCAGTACTTC. This encodes CASSLTSGFSIGYEQYF. The rearrangement links TRBV27 to TRBJ2-7, with TRBD2 identical over 9 bases. The CDR3 consists of 17 residues. J was trimmed by 4 bases and V by 5 bases; bases with no gene match: 15. Germline V CDR1 and CDR2: MNHEY, SMNVEV (reference sequence).

The chain has TRBV6-6 and TRBJ2-7, with 12 bases lining up with TRBD2. J gave up 4 bases and V 6 bases, and 10 bases lay outside the gene matches. Germline assignment: CDR1 MNHNY and CDR2 SVGAGI (reference sequence). The CDR3 contains 16 residues. The CDR3 region is CASSSTTSGSGYEQYF. Here the CDR3 DNA reads TGTGCCAGCAGCTCCACGACTAGCGGGAGTGGTTACGAGCAGTACTTC.

The chain couples TRBV7-4 to TRBJ1-5; D is uncertain. Trimming removed 1 base from V and 0 bases from J, with 22 bases in between. CDR1 is SGHVT and CDR2 is SQSDAQ in the germline V gene. The CDR3 sequence is 20 residues long. The CDR3 coding sequence is TGTGCCAGCAGCTTAGTGGGGTCGTCCGGGCCAAAAAATAGCAATCAGCCCCAGCATTTT. It codes for CASSLVGSSGPKNSNQPQHF.